One sample yielded the 11 T cell receptor delta chains listed below, sequenced in a study of γδ T cells in repeated Plasmodium falciparum infection. Vgamma9/Vdelta2+ and Vdelta2-negative gammadelta T cells were flow-sorted from PBMC for bulk sequencing. TCRdb reanalysed the multiplex PCR reads via CATT. The sample has 93,000 or so delta-chain clones; over 0.9% are singletons. Source material: gamma-delta T cells from blood. The receptors derive from a pool of human donors (malaria-infected and uninfected, not separated).

Turning to this clone: This likely reflects a read error, since a far larger clone is one base away. This CDR3 is also generated by other DNA sequences in the sample. The V and J genes are TRDV2 and TRDJ1; the match to TRDD3 covers 8 bases. TCRdb supplies no J gene; here it was assigned by aligning the nucleotide sequence to germline. The CDR3 contains 18 residues. CDR1 is GEAIGNYY and CDR2 is EKD in the germline V gene. The V segment lost 6 bases and the J segment 1 base; nucleotides outside the gene matches: 18. The CDR3 spells CACFPLENGGSVTDKLIF. CDR3 nucleotides: TGTGCCTGTTTCCCACTTGAGAATGGGGGATCAGTCACCGATAAACTCATCTTT.

This clone was counted between two and nine times. The protein TCRdb lists belongs to a much larger clone and differs from this DNA's translation at residue 7, which points to a read error; the protein shown is made from the DNA. The chain carries TRDV1 and TRDJ1; 12 bases match TRDD3. TCRdb records no J gene; here it was assigned by comparing the DNA to germline. CDR3 length equals 20 residues. The germline gives CDR1 TSWWSYY, CDR2 QGS. Trimming at V came to 5 bases and at J to 5 bases, leaving 21 bases not matched to a gene. DNA of the CDR3: TGTGCTCTTGGGATATCCTCCTTCCTGGGGGATACGGTGGGGCTTGATAAACTCATCTTT. Residues: CALGISSFLGDTVGLDKLIF.

On this clone: The mismatch at residue 10 between this DNA's translation and the TCRdb protein of a much larger clone likely reflects a read error; the protein shown is translated from the DNA. V usage is TRDV1 and J usage is TRDJ1; 7 bases map to TRDD3. Matching the DNA to germline supplied the J gene, which TCRdb does not give. There are 21 residues in the CDR3. Germline loops: CDR1 TSWWSYY, CDR2 QGS. V lost 9 bases to trimming and J lost 0 bases; unmatched junction nucleotides: 28. The CDR3 coding sequence is TGTGCTCTCCGCCGTCTAATCTGGGGGGTACAGGGAGGCCAGTACACCGATAAACTCATCTTT. Amino acid sequence: CALRRLIWGVQGGQYTDKLIF.

For this clone: This likely reflects a read error, since a far larger clone is one base away. The same CDR3 can be traced to other DNA sequences in this sample. The chain employs TRDV1 and TRDJ1, with 11 bases identical to TRDD3. Matching the DNA to germline supplied the J gene, which TCRdb does not give. Germline assignment: CDR1 TSWWSYY and CDR2 QGS. The CDR3 is 16 residues long. CDR3 bases: TGTGCCCTTGGGGCCGGCCTGGGGGATACATTCAACAAACTCATCTTT. It codes for CALGAGLGDTFNKLIF.

With respect to this clone: Given a far larger clone just one base away, this is likely a sequencing read error. Other DNA sequences in this specimen translate into the identical CDR3. CDR3 loop: CALGEIRTYNTDKLIF. Written as DNA, the CDR3 is TGTGCCCTTGGGGAAATCAGAACGTACAACACCGATAAACTCATCTTT. The chain couples TRDV1 to TRDJ1; possibly TRDD1 or TRDD3 for D (5 bases each). TCRdb lists no J gene, so it was determined here by aligning the DNA to germline. From germline, CDR1 is TSWWSYY and CDR2 QGS. The CDR3 extends over 16 amino acids.

This clone was counted many times. Only one base separates this from a far larger clonotype, so it likely reflects a read error. The sample contains more than one DNA sequence encoding this CDR3. The chain couples TRDV1 to TRDJ1; tentatively, D is TRDD3 (6 bases). Germline CDR1 is TSWWSYY and CDR2 is QGS. The CDR3 runs 19 residues. V was shortened by 3 bases and J by 2 bases, with 25 bases between the two germline ends. CDR3 bases: TGTGCTCTTGGGGAGCCTTTTCCCCTCATACTGGGTCGGACCGATAAACTCATCTTT. It specifies CALGEPFPLILGRTDKLIF.

This clone has a handful of counts. TCRdb shows a much larger clone's protein in place of this DNA's translation, and the two differ at residue 7, likely through a read error; the protein shown is translated from the DNA. The chain recombines TRDV1 with TRDJ1; D gene uncertain. As TCRdb names no J gene, one was assigned here on the basis of a DNA match to germline. CDR3 length: 19 residues. Germline-derived CDR1 and CDR2 are TSWWSYY and QGS. The V gene lost 3 bases and the J gene lost 4 bases, with 27 bases spanning the gap. CDR3 loop: CALGDGRLTPGVNLDKLIF. The CDR3 region has the DNA TGTGCTCTTGGGGACGGAAGATTAACTCCTGGCGTTAACCTCGATAAACTCATCTTT.

The sample holds many counts of this clone. A far larger clone is just one base off, so this is likely a read error. This same CDR3 is encoded by further DNA sequences in the sample. The chain carries TRDV2 and TRDJ1; perhaps TRDD3 as D (6 bases). V was trimmed by 3 bases and J by 0 bases, leaving 25 bases between them. There are 19 residues in the CDR3. CDR1 GEAIGNYY and CDR2 EKD come from the germline V gene. CDR3 loop: CACDSLTGGQTEYTDKLIF. CDR3 nucleotides: TGTGCCTGTGACTCTCTAACCGGGGGACAGACTGAGTACACCGATAAACTCATCTTT.

This clone showed up just a few times. This probably arose from a read error, given a far larger clone one base away. The same CDR3 is also encoded by other DNA sequences in this sample. CDR3 sequence (DNA): TGTGCCTGTGACAACTCCTACGCGGCTGCCCATAAAGACACCGATAAGCTCATCTTT. Translated: CACDNSYAAAHKDTDKLIF. The V gene is TRDV2, but the J gene lacks a call; TRDD3, as called in the table, went unchecked against the DNA. Looked up from germline, CDR1 is GEAIGNYY and CDR2 is EKD. The CDR3 is 19 residues long.

Ten or more counts support this clone. TCRdb lists the protein of a much larger clone for this DNA, which differs at residue 6, so this is likely a read error; the protein given here is translated from the DNA itself. The same CDR3 is also encoded by other DNA sequences in this sample. The rearrangement links TRDV1 to TRDJ1; D gene unclear. V was pared by 9 bases and J by 0 bases, with 17 bases between. Germline assignment: CDR1 TSWWSYY and CDR2 QGS. The CDR3 loop spans 15 amino acids. CDR3: CALGPPGLYTDKLIF. In nucleotides, the CDR3 is TGTGCTCTCGGGCCGCCGGGGTTGTACACCGATAAACTCATCTTT.

Turning to this clone: A read error likely explains why the TCRdb protein, taken from a much larger clone, differs from this DNA's translation at residue 12; the protein shown is translated from the DNA. The J gene is TRDJ1, the V gene TRDV2, with D possibly TRDD3 on 5 matching bases. In the absence of a J gene in TCRdb, the DNA was matched to germline to assign it here. The CDR3 extends over 15 amino acids. Germline-derived CDR1 and CDR2 are GEAIGNYY and EKD. The CDR3 DNA reads TGTGCCTGTGACTCGCCATACTGGAGGGCCGATGAACTCATCTTT. It yields the protein CACDSPYWRADELIF.